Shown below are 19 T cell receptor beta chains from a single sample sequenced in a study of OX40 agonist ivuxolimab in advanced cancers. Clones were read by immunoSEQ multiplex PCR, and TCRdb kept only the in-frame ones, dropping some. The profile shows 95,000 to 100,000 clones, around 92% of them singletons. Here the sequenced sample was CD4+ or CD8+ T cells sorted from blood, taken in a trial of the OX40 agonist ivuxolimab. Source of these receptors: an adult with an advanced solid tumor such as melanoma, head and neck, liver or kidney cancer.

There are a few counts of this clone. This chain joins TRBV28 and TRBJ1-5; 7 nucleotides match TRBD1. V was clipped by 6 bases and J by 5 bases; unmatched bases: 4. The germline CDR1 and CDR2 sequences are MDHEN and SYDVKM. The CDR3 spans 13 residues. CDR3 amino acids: CASRGQMDQPQHF. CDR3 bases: TGTGCCAGCAGGGGACAGATGGATCAGCCCCAGCATTTT. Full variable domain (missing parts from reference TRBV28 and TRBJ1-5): DVKVTQSSRYLVKRTGEKVFLECVQDMDHENMFWYRQDPGLGLRLIYFSYDVKMKEKGDIPEGYSVSREKKERFSLILESASTNQTSMYLCASRGQMDQPQHFGDGTRLSIL.

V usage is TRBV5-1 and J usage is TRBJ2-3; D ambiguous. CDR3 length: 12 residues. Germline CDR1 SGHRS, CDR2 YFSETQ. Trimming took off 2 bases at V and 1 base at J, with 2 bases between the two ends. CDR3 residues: CASSFGTDTQYF. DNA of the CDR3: TGCGCCAGCAGCTTCGGCACAGATACGCAGTATTTT.

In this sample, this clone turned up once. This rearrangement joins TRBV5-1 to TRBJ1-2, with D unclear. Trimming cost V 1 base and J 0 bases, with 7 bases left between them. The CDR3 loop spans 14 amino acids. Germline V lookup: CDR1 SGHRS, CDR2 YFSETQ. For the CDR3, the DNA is TGCGCCAGCAGCTTGTTGGATGCTAACTATGGCTACACCTTC. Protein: CASSLLDANYGYTF.

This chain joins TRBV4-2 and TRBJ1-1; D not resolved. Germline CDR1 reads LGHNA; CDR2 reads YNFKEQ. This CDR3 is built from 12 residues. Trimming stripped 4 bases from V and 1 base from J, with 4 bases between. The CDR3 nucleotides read TGTGCCAGCAGCCTTAGGAACACTGAAGCTTTCTTT. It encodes CASSLRNTEAFF.

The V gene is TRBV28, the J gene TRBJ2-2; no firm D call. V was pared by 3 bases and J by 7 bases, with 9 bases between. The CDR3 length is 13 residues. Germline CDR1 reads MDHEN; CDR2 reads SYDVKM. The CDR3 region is CASSLRGIGELFF. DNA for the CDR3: TGTGCCAGCAGTTTGCGTGGGATCGGGGAGCTGTTTTTT. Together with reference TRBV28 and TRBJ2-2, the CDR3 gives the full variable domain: DVKVTQSSRYLVKRTGEKVFLECVQDMDHENMFWYRQDPGLGLRLIYFSYDVKMKEKGDIPEGYSVSREKKERFSLILESASTNQTSMYLCASSLRGIGELFFGEGSRLTVL.

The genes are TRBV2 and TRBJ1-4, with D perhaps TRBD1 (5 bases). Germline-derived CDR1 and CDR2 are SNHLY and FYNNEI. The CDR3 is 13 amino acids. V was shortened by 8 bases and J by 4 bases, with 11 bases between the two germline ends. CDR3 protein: CASQAGLNEKLFF. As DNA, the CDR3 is TGTGCCAGCCAGGCAGGGCTTAATGAAAAACTGTTTTTT.

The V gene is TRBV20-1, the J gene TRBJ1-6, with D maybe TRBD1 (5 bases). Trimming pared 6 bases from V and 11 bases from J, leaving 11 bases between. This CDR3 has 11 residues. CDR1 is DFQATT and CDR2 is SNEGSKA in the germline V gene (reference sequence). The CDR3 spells CSAAEGTPLHF. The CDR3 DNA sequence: TGCAGTGCCGCTGAGGGGACACCCCTCCACTTT.

CDR3 in DNA: TGTGCCAGCAGCTTGGAAGGGGGCCGTTATTCACCCCTCCACTTT. Amino acid sequence: CASSLEGGRYSPLHF. The chain recombines TRBV5-4 with TRBJ1-6, with 7 bases lining up with TRBD1. CDR3 length: 15 amino acids. In germline, CDR1 is SGHNT, CDR2 YYREEE (reference sequence). Trimming cost V 0 bases and J 8 bases; bases outside gene matches: 5.

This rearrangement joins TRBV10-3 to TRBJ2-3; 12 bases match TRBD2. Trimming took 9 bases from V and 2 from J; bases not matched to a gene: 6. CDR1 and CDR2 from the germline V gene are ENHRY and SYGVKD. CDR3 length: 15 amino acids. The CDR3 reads CAIGTSGFVTDTQYF. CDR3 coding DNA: TGTGCCATAGGGACTAGCGGGTTTGTCACAGATACGCAGTATTTT.

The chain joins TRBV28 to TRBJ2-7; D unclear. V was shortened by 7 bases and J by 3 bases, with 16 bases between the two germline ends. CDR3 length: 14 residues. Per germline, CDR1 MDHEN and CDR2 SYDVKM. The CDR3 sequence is CASTPGSGVYEQYF. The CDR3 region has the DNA TGTGCCAGCACCCCGGGCTCCGGTGTCTACGAGCAGTACTTC.

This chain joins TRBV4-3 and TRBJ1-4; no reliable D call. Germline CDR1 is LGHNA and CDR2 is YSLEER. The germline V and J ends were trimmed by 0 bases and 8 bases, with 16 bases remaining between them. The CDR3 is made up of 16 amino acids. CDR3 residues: CASSQDGNAGLEKLFF. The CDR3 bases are TGCGCCAGCAGCCAAGACGGCAACGCTGGGTTGGAAAAACTGTTTTTT.

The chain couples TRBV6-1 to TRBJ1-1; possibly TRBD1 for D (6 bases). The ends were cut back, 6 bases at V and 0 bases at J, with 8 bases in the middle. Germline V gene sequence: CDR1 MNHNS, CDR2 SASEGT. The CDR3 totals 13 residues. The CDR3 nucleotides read TGTGCCAGCAGCGGACAGATGAACACTGAAGCTTTCTTT. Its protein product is CASSGQMNTEAFF.

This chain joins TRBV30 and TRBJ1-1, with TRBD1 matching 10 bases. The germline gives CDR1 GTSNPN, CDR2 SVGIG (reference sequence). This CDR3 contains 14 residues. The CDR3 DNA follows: TGTGTCTATCGGAGGGGGGACAGGGGCACTGAAGCTTTCTTT. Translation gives CVYRRGDRGTEAFF.

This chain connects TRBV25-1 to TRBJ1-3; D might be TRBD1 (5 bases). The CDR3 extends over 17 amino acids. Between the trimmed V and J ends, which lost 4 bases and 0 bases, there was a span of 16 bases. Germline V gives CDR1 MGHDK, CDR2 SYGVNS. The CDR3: CASSARQRFTSGNTIYF. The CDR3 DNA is TGTGCCAGCAGTGCGAGACAGAGATTTACCTCTGGAAACACCATATATTTT.

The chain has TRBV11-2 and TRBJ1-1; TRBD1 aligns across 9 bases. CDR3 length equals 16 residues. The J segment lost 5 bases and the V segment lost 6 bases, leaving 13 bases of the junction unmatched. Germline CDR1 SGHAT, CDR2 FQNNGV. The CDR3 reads CASRKPGQGVWTEAFF. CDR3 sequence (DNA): TGTGCCAGCAGAAAGCCGGGACAGGGAGTATGGACTGAAGCTTTCTTT. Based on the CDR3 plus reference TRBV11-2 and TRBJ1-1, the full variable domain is EAGVAQSPRYKIIEKRQSVAFWCNPISGHATLYWYQQILGQGPKLLIQFQNNGVVDDSQLPKDRFSAERLKGVDSTLKIQPAKLEDSAVYLCASRKPGQGVWTEAFFGQGTRLTVV.

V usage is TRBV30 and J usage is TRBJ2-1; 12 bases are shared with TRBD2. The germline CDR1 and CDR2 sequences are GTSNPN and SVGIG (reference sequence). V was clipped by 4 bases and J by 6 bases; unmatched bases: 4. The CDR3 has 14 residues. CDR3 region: CAWTSGGAINEQFF. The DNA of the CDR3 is TGTGCCTGGACTAGCGGGGGGGCCATCAATGAGCAGTTCTTC.

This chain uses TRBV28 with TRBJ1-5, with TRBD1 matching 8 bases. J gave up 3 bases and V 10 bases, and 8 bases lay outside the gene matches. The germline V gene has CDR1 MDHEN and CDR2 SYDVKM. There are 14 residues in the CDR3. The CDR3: CATLRQGYNQPQHF. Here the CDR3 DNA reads TGTGCCACCCTCCGACAGGGGTACAATCAGCCCCAGCATTTT.

For the CDR3, the DNA is TGTGCCAGCAGGCTAATCGGACAGGGCGGCCTTTATGGCTACACCTTC. Protein product: CASRLIGQGGLYGYTF. The chain uses TRBV6-6 and TRBJ1-2; 8 positions match TRBD1. The CDR3 loop spans 16 amino acids. Germline V gene lookup returns CDR1 MNHNY and CDR2 SVGAGI (reference sequence). V was clipped by 6 bases and J by 5 bases; unmatched bases: 14.

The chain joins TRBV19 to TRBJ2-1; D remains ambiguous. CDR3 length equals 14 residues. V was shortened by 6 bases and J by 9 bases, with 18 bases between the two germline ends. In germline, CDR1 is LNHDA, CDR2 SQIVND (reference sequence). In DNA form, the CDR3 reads TGTGCCAGTAGCCGCGTCACCAATACGGGTGAGCAGTTCTTC. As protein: CASSRVTNTGEQFF.